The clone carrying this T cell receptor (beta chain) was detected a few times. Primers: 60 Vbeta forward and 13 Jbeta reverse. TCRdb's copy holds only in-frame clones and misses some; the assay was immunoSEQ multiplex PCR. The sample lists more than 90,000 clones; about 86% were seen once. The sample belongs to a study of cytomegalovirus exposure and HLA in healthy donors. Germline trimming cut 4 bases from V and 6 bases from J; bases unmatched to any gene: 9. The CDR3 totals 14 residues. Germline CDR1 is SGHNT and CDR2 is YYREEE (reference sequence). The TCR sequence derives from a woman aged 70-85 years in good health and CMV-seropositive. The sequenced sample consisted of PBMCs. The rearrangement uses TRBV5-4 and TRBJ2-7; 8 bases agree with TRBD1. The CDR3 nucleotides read TGTGCCAGCAGCGCATCCGGGACAGGTTCCGAGCAGTACTTC. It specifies CASSASGTGSEQYF.